A selection of T cell receptor beta chains follows, all from one sample in a study of response to subunit inactivated influenza vaccine. From the RT-PCR reads, TCRdb called clonotypes with MiXCR, one entry per CDR3 protein. The table includes 800,000 or so distinct CDR3 sequences, about 20% detected once. The sequenced sample was PBMCs from blood, obtained roughly 5 days after vaccination. These receptors all come from a man aged 45-60 years who received an inactivated influenza vaccine. CDR3s include the opening cysteine and the closing phenylalanine or tryptophan. A D gene is named only where the DNA matches it firmly. The size entry is marked missing in some rows and otherwise reads once, few, many or a size class.

d_gene,j_gene,v_gene,abundance,CDR3nt,CDR3aa
NA,TRBJ1-5,TRBV10-3,few,TGTGCCATCAGTGAACGGACAGACAATCAGCCCCAGCATTTT,CAISERTDNQPQHF
TRBD2,TRBJ2-1,TRBV3-1,NA,TGTGCCAGCAGCCCCCCGGGCGGGGGGAGGTACAATGAGCAGTTCTTC,CASSPPGGGRYNEQFF
NA,TRBJ2-1,TRBV2,NA,TGTGCCAGCAGTCCCTCGAGAGGGGAGATTGAGCAGTTCTTC,CASSPSRGEIEQFF
NA,TRBJ2-5,TRBV20-1,many,TGCAGTGCCGCCATAAATCAAGAGACCCAGTACTTC,CSAAINQETQYF
NA,TRBJ2-2,TRBV12-3/TRBV12-4,NA,TGTGCCAGCAGTTTAACCCGCGGCACCGGGGAGCTGTTTTTT,CASSLTRGTGELFF
NA,TRBJ2-3,TRBV20-1,few,TGCAGTGCTCACCCAGCAGCGGCCCGCACAGATACGCAGTATTTT,CSAHPAAARTDTQYF
TRBD1,TRBJ1-2,TRBV29-1,many,TGCAGCGACGACAGGGGCCACGGGGGAGGCTACACCTTC,CSDDRGHGGGYTF
TRBD1,TRBJ1-2,TRBV5-1,few,TGCGCCAGCAGCAAAAGACAGGGGACAGCTAACTATGGCTACACCTTC,CASSKRQGTANYGYTF
NA,TRBJ2-1,TRBV29-1,many,TGCAGCGCATGGGACAATGAGCAGTTCTTC,CSAWDNEQFF
NA,TRBJ2-7,TRBV18,few,TGTGCCAGCTCACCATTTTTACTAGCAGACTCCTACGAGCAGTACTTC,CASSPFLLADSYEQYF
NA,TRBJ1-1,TRBV3-1,NA,TGTGCCAGCAGCCCCCGAGCAGGGGAAGCTTTCTTT,CASSPRAGEAFF
NA,TRBJ2-2,TRBV9,few,TGTGCCAGCAGCGTAGCCAGGGTCGGAACCGGGGAGCTGTTTTTT,CASSVARVGTGELFF
NA,TRBJ2-7,TRBV2,NA,TGTGCCAGCGGGCGCAGGGTTGGTGAGCAGTACTTC,CASGRRVGEQYF
NA,TRBJ1-3,TRBV18,many,TGTGCCAGCTCACCCCAATACAGCTCTGGAAACACCATATATTTT,CASSPQYSSGNTIYF
TRBD2,TRBJ2-1,TRBV7-6,many,TGTGCCAGCAGCCAACGTCGGGGACTAGCGGGAGATTCCTACAATGAGCAGTTCTTC,CASSQRRGLAGDSYNEQFF
TRBD2,TRBJ2-3,TRBV12-3/TRBV12-4,many,TGTGCCAGCAGTGGGGGGGGTAGCGGGAGTTGGGATACGCAGTATTTT,CASSGGGSGSWDTQYF
NA,TRBJ2-3,TRBV6-1,few,TGTGCCAGCAGTGAAGCCCACCCCGTCGCGCAGTATTTT,CASSEAHPVAQYF
TRBD2,TRBJ2-1,TRBV3-1,few,TGTGCCAGCAGCCAAGGGCTAGCGGGAGGATACGAGCAGTTCTTC,CASSQGLAGGYEQFF
NA,TRBJ2-5,TRBV11-1,few,TGTGCCAGCAGCCCAATTCCAGGACACCGCGGGCAACAAGAGACCCAGTACTTC,CASSPIPGHRGQQETQYF
TRBD1,TRBJ2-3,TRBV7-2,NA,TGTGCCAGCAGCCGGGACAGGGTTGGTACGCAGTATTTT,CASSRDRVGTQYF
TRBD1,TRBJ2-3,TRBV10-3,few,TGTGCCATCAGTGAGGACCTGACAGGGGAAGTCACAGATACGCAGTATTTT,CAISEDLTGEVTDTQYF
NA,TRBJ2-1,TRBV29-1,many,TGCAGCGTCAGGACAGCGTACAATGAGCAGTTCTTC,CSVRTAYNEQFF
NA,TRBJ1-5,TRBV20-1,many,TGCAGTGCTAGAGATCAGCGCCACAGTATTATTCAGCCCCAGCATTTT,CSARDQRHSIIQPQHF
TRBD1,TRBJ2-2,TRBV6-5,few,TGTGCCAGCAGTTCGCATGGGACAGGCCGGTTCAACACCGGGGAGCTGTTTTTT,CASSSHGTGRFNTGELFF
NA,TRBJ2-5,TRBV28,many,TGTGCCAGCAGTTCGTTCATAGGACAGACCCAAGAGACCCAGTACTTC,CASSSFIGQTQETQYF
NA,TRBJ2-7,TRBV12-3/TRBV12-4,many,TGTGCCAGCAGTTTTCAGGACAATTACGAGCAGTACTTC,CASSFQDNYEQYF
NA,TRBJ1-1,TRBV29-1,NA,TGCAGCGTTGAAGGTGTCGGGGCTGACCCTTTCTTT,CSVEGVGADPFF
NA,TRBJ2-5,TRBV20-1,few,TGCAGTGCCATAGGTGGCAGTTCGAAAGAGACCCAGTACTTC,CSAIGGSSKETQYF
TRBD2,TRBJ2-7,TRBV6-2/TRBV6-3,NA,TGTGCCAGCAGTTACTCAGCGGGGAGAACCTACGAGCAGTACTTC,CASSYSAGRTYEQYF
NA,TRBJ2-2,TRBV24-1,few,TGTGCCACCAGTGATTTAAGGGCGGAGCTGTTTTTT,CATSDLRAELFF
NA,TRBJ2-1,TRBV11-2,once,TGTGCCAGCAGCTCATGGTCGGCTTCGTCCTACAATGAGCAGTTCTTC,CASSSWSASSYNEQFF
NA,TRBJ2-3,TRBV5-1,NA,TGCGCCAGCAGCTTATTGATGGGGCGTAGCACAGATACGCAGTATTTT,CASSLLMGRSTDTQYF
NA,TRBJ2-1,TRBV24-1,NA,TGTGCCACCAGCCCCTCTGACAGGACCTACAATGAGCAGTTCTTC,CATSPSDRTYNEQFF
NA,TRBJ2-1,TRBV28,many,TGTGCCAGCAGTTTTCTGGCGGGCTCCTACAATGAGCAGTTCTTC,CASSFLAGSYNEQFF
TRBD2,TRBJ2-7,TRBV20-1,few,TGCAGTGCTAGTAGTGGGAGGGACGAGCAGTACTTC,CSASSGRDEQYF
TRBD1,TRBJ2-3,TRBV9,few,TGTGCCAGCAGCGTAGGAGGGGGCAGCCCTAGCACAGATACGCAGTATTTT,CASSVGGGSPSTDTQYF
TRBD1,TRBJ2-3,TRBV20-1,NA,TGCAGTGCAAAGCCGGGACAGGGGGCATTAGATACGCAGTATTTT,CSAKPGQGALDTQYF
NA,TRBJ2-1,TRBV19,few,TGTGCCAGTACCATATTAGGGGGGACCTACAATGAGCAGTTCTTC,CASTILGGTYNEQFF
NA,TRBJ1-1,TRBV5-1,few,TGTGCCAGCAGCTTGGCCGTACAGGACACTGAAGCTTTCTTT,CASSLAVQDTEAFF
NA,TRBJ2-1,TRBV5-1,few,TGCGCCAGCAGCTTTAACGGACCACCTTGGGCGCAGTTCTTC,CASSFNGPPWAQFF
NA,TRBJ2-1,TRBV5-1,many,TGCGCCAGCAGCGTGCAGGGGGGAGATGTGGGGAATGAGCAGTTCTTC,CASSVQGGDVGNEQFF
NA,TRBJ2-5,TRBV4-2,few,TGTGCCAGCAGCCAAGAAGGGCGCTCCGGGGAGACCCAGTACTTC,CASSQEGRSGETQYF